The 14 T cell receptor beta chains given below trace back to one sample, sequenced in a study of blood T cell repertoires in COVID-19. Sequenced by immunoSEQ multiplex PCR; TCRdb stores in-frame clones only, minus some. The data contain around 200,000 clones, 70% to 90% of them singletons. The sequenced sample consisted of peripheral blood. These receptors were collected from a woman of 80 years or more with acute or convalescent COVID-19.

The chain carries TRBV7-2 and TRBJ2-7; 7 bases match TRBD1. Per germline, CDR1 SGHTA and CDR2 FQGNSA. The CDR3 is 15 amino acids. Germline trimming cut 5 bases from V and 3 bases from J; bases unmatched to any gene: 10. The CDR3 DNA reads TGTGCCAGCAGCACGGACAGGTCGGGCCACTACGAGCAGTACTTC. It encodes CASSTDRSGHYEQYF.

The rearrangement links TRBV30 to TRBJ2-7; TRBD1 might be the D (5 bases). This CDR3 is 11 amino acids long. Germline-derived CDR1 and CDR2 are GTSNPN and SVGIG (reference sequence). The CDR3 DNA reads TGTGCTGGGGCCTTCGAGAGCGAGCAGTACTTC. Residues: CAGAFESEQYF.

The gene calls are TRBV28 and TRBJ1-4, with D maybe TRBD1 (5 bases). CDR1 is MDHEN and CDR2 is SYDVKM in the germline V gene. The CDR3 spans 14 residues. V was shortened by 6 bases and J by 2 bases, with 10 bases between the two germline ends. CDR3 coding DNA: TGTGCCAGCAGCCCGGGGGGGACTAATGAAAAACTGTTTTTT. Protein sequence: CASSPGGTNEKLFF.

V gene TRBV4-3 combines with J gene TRBJ2-3, with 14 bases identical to TRBD2. After removal of 4 bases from V and 5 bases from J, the junction contained 11 bases not matched to a gene. This CDR3 is built from 18 residues. Germline lookup yields CDR1 LGHNA and CDR2 YSLEER. The CDR3 nucleotides are TGCGCCAGCAGCCCGCAGGATAAGACTAGCGGGAGGGGAGATACGCAGTATTTT. The encoded protein is CASSPQDKTSGRGDTQYF.

The chain joins TRBV4-1 to TRBJ1-5, with unresolved D. Trimming removed 4 bases at V and 1 base at J, with 5 bases between. The CDR3 spans 13 residues. Per the germline V gene, CDR1 is MGHRA and CDR2 is YSYEKL. The CDR3 loop reads CASSRQSNQPQHF. The CDR3 DNA reads as TGCGCCAGCAGCCGACAAAGCAATCAGCCCCAGCATTTT.

V and J are TRBV7-9 and TRBJ1-3; tentatively, D is TRBD1 (6 bases). V was shortened by 5 bases and J by 3 bases, with 11 bases between the two germline ends. Germline V gene sequence: CDR1 SEHNR, CDR2 FQNEAQ (reference sequence). CDR3 length equals 14 residues. DNA of the CDR3: TGTGCCAGCAGCCTCGGACAGCTTGGAAACACCATATATTTT. Protein sequence: CASSLGQLGNTIYF.

The chain has TRBV12-3 or TRBV12-4 and TRBJ1-1; D is unresolved. The length of the CDR3 is 12 residues. The V end was cut by 3 bases, the J end by 4 bases, with 6 bases between. The CDR3: CASSFRFTEAFF. The CDR3 nucleotides read TGTGCCAGCAGTTTTCGTTTCACTGAAGCTTTCTTT.

Comment on this clone: The same CDR3 also results from other DNA sequences found in this sample. The chain uses TRBV28 and TRBJ2-5; the D is unclear. The germline V gene encodes CDR1 MDHEN and CDR2 SYDVKM. Trimming removed 3 bases from V and 3 bases from J, with 8 bases in between. The CDR3 is made up of 13 amino acids. The CDR3 loop reads CASSLLSEETQYF. The CDR3 nucleotides read TGTGCCAGCAGTTTGTTATCGGAAGAGACCCAGTACTTC. Filled out from reference TRBV28 and TRBJ2-5, the complete variable domain reads DVKVTQSSRYLVKRTGEKVFLECVQDMDHENMFWYRQDPGLGLRLIYFSYDVKMKEKGDIPEGYSVSREKKERFSLILESASTNQTSMYLCASSLLSEETQYFGPGTRLLVL.

The V call is TRBV5-1, the J call TRBJ1-3; tentatively, D is TRBD1 (6 bases). The CDR3 runs 15 residues. Trimming stripped 0 bases from V and 4 bases from J, with 11 bases between. In germline, CDR1 is SGHRS, CDR2 YFSETQ. The CDR3 protein is CASSLAGDRGNTIYF. The CDR3 DNA reads TGCGCCAGCAGCTTGGCCGGTGACAGGGGAAACACCATATATTTT.

V and J are TRBV5-4 and TRBJ1-1; 10 bases agree with TRBD1. Germline CDR1 SGHNT, CDR2 YYREEE (reference sequence). V gave up 7 bases and J gave up 4 bases; unmatched junction bases: 13. This CDR3 is 16 amino acids long. CDR3 in DNA: TGTGCCAGCGGATCAGGGACAGGGGCCGCGGGCACTGAAGCTTTCTTT. Its protein is CASGSGTGAAGTEAFF.

The chain joins TRBV19 to TRBJ1-5; no reliable D call. Between the trimmed V and J ends, which lost 4 bases and 0 bases, there was a span of 13 bases. The CDR3 is 16 amino acids. Looked up from germline, CDR1 is LNHDA and CDR2 is SQIVND (reference sequence). CDR3 sequence reads: CASSRRTGNSNQPQHF. Here the CDR3 DNA reads TGTGCCAGTAGTAGACGGACTGGAAATAGCAATCAGCCCCAGCATTTT.

This chain joins TRBV2 and TRBJ2-1, with D possibly matching TRBD2 (6 bases). Trimming pared 6 bases from V and 9 bases from J, leaving 15 bases between. The CDR3 totals 13 residues. Germline V gives CDR1 SNHLY, CDR2 FYNNEI. The DNA of the CDR3 is TGTGCCAGCAGCACTCTTAGGGAGGTTGAGCAGTTCTTC. Protein sequence: CASSTLREVEQFF.

V usage is TRBV28 and J usage is TRBJ2-5, with 8 bases lining up with TRBD1. Germline values: CDR1 MDHEN, CDR2 SYDVKM. V shed 2 bases and J 3 bases; nucleotides not matched to a gene: 5. This CDR3 has 15 residues. The CDR3 loop reads CASSLAGGLKETQYF. CDR3 nucleotides: TGTGCCAGCAGTTTAGCAGGGGGCTTAAAAGAGACCCAGTACTTC.

This clone was recorded only once. The chain couples TRBV5-1 to TRBJ1-1; the D is unclear. The V and J ends lost 0 bases and 6 bases respectively, with 15 bases between them. CDR1 and CDR2 (germline): SGHRS, YFSETQ. The CDR3 runs 15 residues. The CDR3 region is CASSLEAASMAEAFF. The CDR3 region has the DNA TGCGCCAGCAGCTTGGAGGCAGCTAGTATGGCTGAAGCTTTCTTT. Supplemented by reference TRBV5-1 and TRBJ1-1, the full variable domain reads KAGVTQTPRYLIKTRGQQVTLSCSPISGHRSVSWYQQTPGQGLQFLFEYFSETQRNKGNFPGRFSGRQFSNSRSEMNVSTLELGDSALYLCASSLEAASMAEAFFGQGTRLTVV.